This TCR beta chain was sequenced in a study of OX40 agonist ivuxolimab in advanced cancers. The CDR3 consists of 15 residues. The germline V gene encodes CDR1 SEHNR and CDR2 FQNEAQ (reference sequence). V lost 4 bases to trimming and J lost 0 bases; unmatched junction nucleotides: 3. TCRdb's table, derived via immunoSEQ multiplex PCR, lists solely in-frame clones and lacks some. The data show roughly 110,000 clones, approximately 90% seen once. The TCR comes from an adult with an advanced solid tumor such as melanoma, head and neck, liver or kidney cancer. This specimen consisted of CD4+ or CD8+ T cells sorted from blood, obtained in a trial of the OX40 agonist ivuxolimab. V is TRBV7-9 and J is TRBJ2-7, with 10 positions matching TRBD1. DNA for the CDR3: TGTGCCAGCAGCTCCGGGACAGGGGCCTCCTACGAGCAGTACTTC. Its protein is CASSSGTGASYEQYF.